These 20 T cell receptor beta chains were sequenced from one sample in a study of T cell changes during pregnancy in multiple sclerosis. Sequenced by immunoSEQ multiplex PCR; TCRdb stores in-frame clones only, minus some. The table records around 63,000 clones, about 93% of them present only once. Specimen: peripheral blood, collected in the third trimester of pregnancy. The origin of the receptors is a female donor in good health, enrolled as a control in a pregnancy study.

This chain joins TRBV19 and TRBJ2-7; 7 bases are a match to TRBD2. This CDR3 spans 15 amino acids. Germline V CDR1 and CDR2: LNHDA, SQIVND (reference sequence). V was pared by 3 bases and J by 0 bases, with 5 bases of the junction left unmatched. CDR3 bases: TGTGCCAGTAGTATGGGGGGGTACCCCTCCTACGAGCAGTACTTC. As protein: CASSMGGYPSYEQYF.

The chain combines TRBV4-2 with TRBJ2-1; a possible D gene is TRBD1 (6 bases). Germline CDR1 reads LGHNA; CDR2 reads YNFKEQ. CDR3 length: 15 amino acids. V was shortened by 2 bases and J by 7 bases, with 15 bases between the two germline ends. The CDR3 DNA reads as TGTGCCAGCAGCCAATATGTCTCAGGGGCGAATGAGCAGTTCTTC. It specifies CASSQYVSGANEQFF.

The chain couples TRBV2 to TRBJ1-2, with D perhaps matching TRBD1 (6 bases). CDR3 length: 14 amino acids. Trimming shortened V by 5 bases and J by 5 bases, and 15 bases separated the two germline ends. From germline, CDR1 is SNHLY and CDR2 FYNNEI. The CDR3 is CASSPPRQEYGYTF. The CDR3 DNA is TGTGCCAGCAGTCCTCCCCGACAGGAGTATGGCTACACCTTC.

V usage is TRBV28 and J usage is TRBJ1-5, with D perhaps TRBD1 (5 bases). This CDR3 spans 12 amino acids. Germline V lookup: CDR1 MDHEN, CDR2 SYDVKM. V lost 4 bases to trimming and J lost 5 bases, with 6 bases between them. This chain's CDR3 is CASSWGDQPQHF. Written as DNA, the CDR3 is TGTGCCAGCAGTTGGGGGGATCAGCCCCAGCATTTT.

About this clone: One end of the junction varies from germline; a read error may be responsible. The chain uses TRBV19 and TRBJ2-5, with D maybe TRBD2 (6 bases). The V gene's germline CDR1 is LNHDA and CDR2 SQIVND (reference sequence). CDR3 size: 14 residues. Here the CDR3 DNA reads TGTGCCAGAAGTAAACCGACTAGTAGGGAGACCCAGTACTTC. It yields the protein CARSKPTSRETQYF.

The count of this clone is one. This chain links TRBV18 with TRBJ2-7; 9 positions match TRBD1. J was trimmed by 1 base and V by 2 bases; bases with no gene match: 3. Germline values: CDR1 KGHSH, CDR2 LQKENI. This CDR3 spans 15 amino acids. CDR3 DNA: TGTGCCAGCTCACCATGGACAGGGGCATCCTACGAGCAGTACTTC. This encodes CASSPWTGASYEQYF.

This rearrangement joins TRBV7-9 to TRBJ2-7, with 12 bases lining up with TRBD1. In germline, CDR1 is SEHNR, CDR2 FQNEAQ (reference sequence). This CDR3 is built from 17 residues. V dropped 5 bases and J dropped 4; count of bases not matched to a gene: 12. CDR3 sequence (DNA): TGTGCCAGCAGCCCCAGGACCGGGACAGGGGGCATGTACGAGCAGTACTTC. Translated, it gives CASSPRTGTGGMYEQYF.

This chain uses TRBV5-1 with TRBJ1-4; 7 nucleotides line up with TRBD1. With V trimmed by 0 bases and J by 5 bases, 1 base remained unmatched. CDR3 length equals 14 residues. The V gene's germline CDR1 is SGHRS and CDR2 YFSETQ. The CDR3 spells CASSLGTGNEKLFF. CDR3 nucleotide sequence: TGCGCCAGCAGCTTGGGGACAGGCAATGAAAAACTGTTTTTT.

This chain uses TRBV5-1 with TRBJ2-3, with 16 nucleotides matching TRBD2. CDR3 length: 16 residues. V dropped 0 bases and J dropped 7; count of bases not matched to a gene: 2. In germline, CDR1 is SGHRS, CDR2 YFSETQ. This CDR3 is CASSLAGLAGGNTQYF. The CDR3 nucleotides are TGCGCCAGCAGCTTGGCGGGACTAGCGGGGGGGAATACGCAGTATTTT.

The rearrangement links TRBV30 to TRBJ2-5; no clear D gene. Per germline, CDR1 GTSNPN and CDR2 SVGIG (reference sequence). CDR3 length: 12 amino acids. Trimming removed 0 bases at V and 2 bases at J, with 4 bases between. The CDR3 spells CAWSVAQETQYF. CDR3 coding DNA: TGTGCCTGGAGTGTAGCGCAAGAGACCCAGTACTTC.

The V gene is TRBV7-9, the J gene TRBJ2-3, with D possibly being TRBD2 (6 bases). V dropped 3 bases and J dropped 0 bases, with 13 bases sitting between them. CDR1 and CDR2 from the germline V gene are SEHNR and FQNEAQ (reference sequence). The CDR3 has 16 residues. The CDR3 here is CASSLNSGRSTDTQYF. As DNA, the CDR3 is TGTGCCAGCAGCTTGAATAGCGGACGTAGCACAGATACGCAGTATTTT.

The table lists this clone with a count of one. V usage is TRBV6-6 and J usage is TRBJ1-5, with TRBD1 as a possible D gene (6 bases). Germline loops: CDR1 MNHNY, CDR2 SVGAGI (reference sequence). V was clipped by 2 bases and J by 4 bases, with 9 bases between them. This CDR3 has 14 amino acids. CDR3 in amino acids: CASSYGQSNQPQHF. For the CDR3, the DNA is TGTGCCAGCAGTTACGGACAGTCTAATCAGCCCCAGCATTTT.

The chain is built from TRBV7-9 and TRBJ1-2; 7 bases map to TRBD1. Germline V gives CDR1 SEHNR, CDR2 FQNEAQ (reference sequence). The CDR3 is 15 amino acids. V was pared by 5 bases and J by 0 bases, with 6 bases of the junction left unmatched. CDR3 region: CASSPGTEANYGYTF. The CDR3 DNA is TGTGCCAGCAGCCCTGGGACAGAGGCTAACTATGGCTACACCTTC.

CDR3 region: CASRWTSGGETQYF. CDR3 in DNA: TGTGCCAGCAGGTGGACTAGCGGGGGGGAGACCCAGTACTTC. This chain uses TRBV27 with TRBJ2-5; TRBD2 agrees at 14 bases. The germline V gene has CDR1 MNHEY and CDR2 SMNVEV (reference sequence). This CDR3 is 14 amino acids long. Unmatched junction bases numbered 2, after V lost 6 bases and J lost 5 bases.

The chain uses TRBV5-6 and TRBJ2-7, with D possibly TRBD2 on 6 matching bases. Germline-derived CDR1 and CDR2 are SGHDT and YYEEEE. V was trimmed by 8 bases and J by 5 bases, leaving 17 bases between them. This CDR3 is 13 amino acids long. CDR3 coding DNA: TGTGCCAGTGCCTTTGCGAGCGGGCACGAGCAGTACTTC. Its translation is CASAFASGHEQYF.

The chain recombines TRBV5-6 with TRBJ2-2; possible D gene TRBD2, 5 bases. This CDR3 region has 16 residues. Trimming took off 4 bases at V and 0 bases at J, with 13 bases between the two ends. Per the germline V gene, CDR1 is SGHDT and CDR2 is YYEEEE. The CDR3 region has the DNA TGTGCCAGCAGCCCGGGGTGGGGATCGAACACCGGGGAGCTGTTTTTT. It translates to CASSPGWGSNTGELFF.

The genes are TRBV28 and TRBJ1-2; perhaps TRBD1 as D (5 bases). Between the trimmed V and J ends, which lost 5 bases and 7 bases, there was a span of 17 bases. This CDR3 is 14 amino acids long. Looked up from germline, CDR1 is MDHEN and CDR2 is SYDVKM. This CDR3 is CASSPTPGEFGYTF. The DNA for the CDR3 is TGTGCCAGCAGTCCAACACCGGGGGAGTTTGGCTACACCTTC.

The chain recombines TRBV5-4 with TRBJ2-7, with TRBD2 matching 10 bases. J was trimmed by 0 bases and V by 3 bases; bases with no gene match: 3. The CDR3 is 15 amino acids. Per the germline V gene, CDR1 is SGHNT and CDR2 is YYREEE (reference sequence). The DNA of the CDR3 is TGTGCCAGCAGCTGGACTAGCGGATTCTCCTACGAGCAGTACTTC. Its protein product is CASSWTSGFSYEQYF.

The chain couples TRBV2 to TRBJ1-1; 8 bases fit TRBD1. The CDR3 runs 13 residues. V dropped 7 bases and J dropped 4; count of bases not matched to a gene: 5. The germline CDR1 and CDR2 sequences are SNHLY and FYNNEI. In DNA, the CDR3 is TGTGCCAGCACTCAGGGACAGGCCACTGAAGCTTTCTTT. Its protein is CASTQGQATEAFF. Using reference TRBV2 and TRBJ1-1 for the parts outside the CDR3, the full variable domain is EPEVTQTPSHQVTQMGQEVILRCVPISNHLYFYWYRQILGQKVEFLVSFYNNEISEKSEIFDDQFSVERPDGSNFTLKIRSTKLEDSAMYFCASTQGQATEAFFGQGTRLTVV.

The rearrangement uses TRBV7-3 and TRBJ2-1; a weak D match, TRBD2 (7 bases). The CDR3 length is 15 residues. CDR1 is SGHTA, CDR2 FQGTGA, per germline. The V and J ends lost 5 bases and 8 bases respectively, with 19 bases between them. CDR3 residues: CASSLRGGSRYEQFF. The CDR3 region has the DNA TGTGCCAGCAGCCTCAGGGGCGGGAGTCGGTATGAGCAGTTCTTC.